The 19 T cell receptor beta chains below come from one sample, sequenced in a study of T cells in Graves' hyperthyroidism and ophthalmopathy (dated by TCRdb to about 2019). Library preparation was by multiplex PCR. Instrument used: Illumina HiSeq 2000. Amplification of TCR beta CDR3 regions was carried out from RNA transcripts. A first-round RT-PCR of the TCR CDR3 used the HTBI primer set with the Qiagen OneStep RT-PCR kit. Using fastp trimming at Q25 and MiXCR clonotype assembly, TCRdb reanalyzed the public sequencing data and kept in-frame beta chains. When rows share a CDR3 protein, they turn into one entry using the most common DNA and genes. The sample data list about 380,000 distinct CDR3 sequences, and under 20% of these were observed just once. The top ten clones comprise over 35% of the sample. Sequences were obtained from blood. These receptors came from a man aged 18 to 30 with Graves' ophthalmopathy.

This clonotype appeared once. This chain joins TRBV2 and TRBJ1-1; possible D gene TRBD1, 6 bases. This CDR3 region has 15 residues. Germline V gene data show CDR1 as SNHLY and CDR2 as FYNNEI. V was pared by 4 bases and J by 4 bases, with 16 bases between. CDR3 sequence reads: CASSVGGGLTTEAFF. CDR3 in DNA: TGTGCCAGCAGTGTAGGGGGGGGGCTGACCACTGAAGCTTTCTTT.

The chain carries TRBV14 and TRBJ1-2; D unresolved. This CDR3 contains 13 residues. Per the germline V gene, CDR1 is SGHDN and CDR2 is FVKESK. V gave up 3 bases and J gave up 5 bases, with 10 bases separating them. CDR3 residues: CASSHGQTYGYTF. The CDR3 nucleotides read TGTGCCAGCAGCCACGGGCAGACTTATGGCTACACCTTC. Combining the CDR3 with reference TRBV14 and TRBJ1-2 gives the whole variable domain EAGVTQFPSHSVIEKGQTVTLRCDPISGHDNLYWYRRVMGKEIKFLLHFVKESKQDESGMPNNRFLAERTGGTYSTLKVQPAELEDSGVYFCASSHGQTYGYTFGSGTRLTVV.

This clonotype was found many times. The chain joins TRBV6-1 to TRBJ2-2; D assignment may be TRBD1 or TRBD2 (5 bases each). Germline CDR1 MNHNS, CDR2 SASEGT. V shed 6 bases and J shed 8 bases, with 10 bases lying between them. There are 12 residues in the CDR3. CDR3 region: CASRLGTGELFF. The CDR3 DNA reads TGTGCCAGCAGACTCGGGACGGGGGAGCTGTTTTTT.

A single count supports this clonotype. V and J are TRBV5-1 and TRBJ2-2; TRBD2 agrees at 14 bases. From germline, CDR1 is SGHRS and CDR2 YFSETQ. The CDR3 has 18 residues. The V gene end was trimmed by 3 bases and the J gene end by 5 bases; junction bases not matched to a gene: 9. The CDR3 sequence: CASSSTGTSGGETGELFF. CDR3 in DNA: TGCGCCAGCAGCTCAACCGGGACTAGCGGGGGAGAGACCGGGGAGCTGTTTTTT.

CDR3 protein: CASSLPSGGAPETQYF. The CDR3 DNA reads TGTGCCAGCAGTCTCCCTAGCGGGGGGGCTCCCGAGACCCAGTACTTC. The chain joins TRBV6-5 to TRBJ2-5; TRBD2 matches at 12 bases. After removal of 5 bases from V and 5 bases from J, the junction contained 9 bases not matched to a gene. Germline lookup yields CDR1 MNHEY and CDR2 SVGAGI. The CDR3 has 16 residues.

This clonotype came up once. V gene TRBV11-2 combines with J gene TRBJ2-2, with 10 bases lining up with TRBD2. Germline-derived CDR1 and CDR2 are SGHAT and FQNNGV. This CDR3 has 17 residues. V shed 1 base, J shed 5 bases, and the junction held 7 bases outside the gene matches. The CDR3 reads CASSLVSGGASTGELFF. The CDR3 DNA is TGTGCCAGCAGCTTAGTGAGCGGGGGGGCGAGTACCGGGGAGCTGTTTTTT.

This clonotype was detected many times. The chain uses TRBV7-9 and TRBJ2-5; D remains unclear. The ends were cut back, 5 bases at V and 5 bases at J, with 6 bases in the middle. Germline assignment: CDR1 SEHNR and CDR2 FQNEAQ (reference sequence). This CDR3 has 11 amino acids. CDR3 sequence: CASSVWETQYF. The DNA of the CDR3 is TGTGCCAGCAGCGTATGGGAGACCCAGTACTTC.

This clonotype showed up many times. The rearrangement joins TRBV7-9 to TRBJ1-2; perhaps TRBD1 as D (6 bases). The length of the CDR3 is 13 residues. The V end lost 5 bases, the J end lost 6 bases, and 13 bases lay between the germline ends. Germline values: CDR1 SEHNR, CDR2 FQNEAQ (reference sequence). CDR3 nucleotides: TGTGCCAGCAGCCTCGGGGACATCGATGGCTACACCTTC. It codes for CASSLGDIDGYTF.

Points on this clonotype: One end of the junction does not line up with germline, which may come from a read error. The chain carries TRBV5-1 and TRBJ1-1; D not resolved. CDR3 length: 13 amino acids. Germline values: CDR1 SGHRS, CDR2 YFSETQ. The CDR3 is CASSPTLNTEASF. CDR3 DNA: TGCGCCAGCAGCCCGACACTTAACACTGAAGCTTCCTTT.

There are many counts of this clonotype. The V gene is TRBV27, the J gene TRBJ2-7; no reliable D call. Germline values: CDR1 MNHEY, CDR2 SMNVEV (reference sequence). CDR3 length equals 15 residues. The V end lost 2 bases, the J end lost 0 bases, and 11 bases lay between the germline ends. CDR3 amino acids: CASSLRSGNSYEQYF. CDR3 DNA sequence: TGTGCCAGCAGTTTAAGGTCCGGAAACTCCTACGAGCAGTACTTC.

This clonotype was picked up a small number of times. The J gene is TRBJ1-2, the V gene TRBV19, with 11 bases identical to TRBD1. The CDR3 extends over 15 amino acids. After removal of 6 bases from V and 6 bases from J, the junction contained 9 bases not matched to a gene. The germline gives CDR1 LNHDA, CDR2 SQIVND (reference sequence). CDR3 sequence: CASRFLDRGRDGYTF. CDR3 DNA: TGTGCCAGTAGGTTTTTGGACAGGGGGCGAGATGGCTACACCTTC.

The table lists this clonotype with a few counts. This chain connects TRBV19 to TRBJ2-5, with D uncertain. CDR3 size: 13 residues. Germline loops: CDR1 LNHDA, CDR2 SQIVND (reference sequence). Trimming left V 6 bases short and J 4 bases short, with 12 bases between. For the CDR3, the DNA is TGTGCCAGTAGGCGAGTCCGCGGAGAGACCCAGTACTTC. Protein: CASRRVRGETQYF.

The chain employs TRBV5-1 and TRBJ2-2; 11 nucleotides line up with TRBD1. Germline CDR1 reads SGHRS; CDR2 reads YFSETQ. Trimming at V came to 3 bases and at J to 4 bases, leaving 8 bases not matched to a gene. CDR3 length equals 17 residues. The chain's CDR3 is CASSSDGTGGSTGELFF. In DNA, the CDR3 is TGCGCCAGCAGCTCAGATGGGACAGGGGGGAGCACCGGGGAGCTGTTTTTT.

This clonotype was counted many times. This chain links TRBV20-1 with TRBJ1-6; a weak D match, TRBD1 (5 bases). The CDR3 length is 12 residues. Trimming stripped 5 bases from V and 13 bases from J, with 15 bases between. Germline CDR1 reads DFQATT; CDR2 reads SNEGSKA (reference sequence). CDR3 sequence reads: CSAYLQEEPLHF. As DNA, the CDR3 is TGCAGTGCTTACTTACAGGAGGAGCCCCTCCACTTT.

V and J are TRBV20-1 and TRBJ1-1; D uncertain. This CDR3 is 11 amino acids long. Trimming took off 5 bases at V and 10 bases at J, with 14 bases between the two ends. CDR1 and CDR2 from the germline V gene are DFQATT and SNEGSKA (reference sequence). CDR3 amino acids: CSARNIPAAFF. In DNA, the CDR3 is TGCAGTGCTCGGAACATACCGGCAGCTTTCTTT.

This clonotype was recorded at least ten times. The genes are TRBV6-1 and TRBJ2-3, with D perhaps matching TRBD1 (6 bases). Deletions cut 2 bases from V and 0 bases from J, with 9 bases between. This CDR3 has 15 residues. From germline, CDR1 is MNHNS and CDR2 SASEGT. As DNA, the CDR3 is TGTGCCAGCAGTGAATCGACAGGAAGCACAGATACGCAGTATTTT. It encodes CASSESTGSTDTQYF.

The V gene is TRBV19, the J gene TRBJ2-2; the match to TRBD1 covers 7 bases. This CDR3 region has 17 residues. The V gene's germline CDR1 is LNHDA and CDR2 SQIVND (reference sequence). J gave up 1 base and V 6 bases, and 11 bases lay outside the gene matches. The DNA for the CDR3 is TGTGCCAGTAGACCCTCTCCTGGGACAGTGAACACCGGGGAGCTGTTTTTT. This translates into CASRPSPGTVNTGELFF.

This clonotype was seen many times. This chain links TRBV12-3 or TRBV12-4 with TRBJ2-1; D might be TRBD1 or TRBD2, each matching 7 bases. The V end lost 4 bases, the J end lost 6 bases, and 13 bases lay between the germline ends. This CDR3 spans 14 amino acids. CDR3 in DNA: TGTGCCAGCAGTTACCAGGGGGGGTCCAATGAGCAGTTCTTC. Residues: CASSYQGGSNEQFF.

This clonotype came up many times. The chain couples TRBV18 to TRBJ1-1; 8 positions agree with TRBD1. Unmatched junction bases numbered 9, after V lost 4 bases and J lost 5 bases. CDR1 is KGHSH and CDR2 is LQKENI in the germline V gene. There are 15 residues in the CDR3. CDR3 sequence (DNA): TGTGCCAGCTCACGCCCGACAGGGGCGGGGACTGAAGCTTTCTTT. This sequence encodes CASSRPTGAGTEAFF.